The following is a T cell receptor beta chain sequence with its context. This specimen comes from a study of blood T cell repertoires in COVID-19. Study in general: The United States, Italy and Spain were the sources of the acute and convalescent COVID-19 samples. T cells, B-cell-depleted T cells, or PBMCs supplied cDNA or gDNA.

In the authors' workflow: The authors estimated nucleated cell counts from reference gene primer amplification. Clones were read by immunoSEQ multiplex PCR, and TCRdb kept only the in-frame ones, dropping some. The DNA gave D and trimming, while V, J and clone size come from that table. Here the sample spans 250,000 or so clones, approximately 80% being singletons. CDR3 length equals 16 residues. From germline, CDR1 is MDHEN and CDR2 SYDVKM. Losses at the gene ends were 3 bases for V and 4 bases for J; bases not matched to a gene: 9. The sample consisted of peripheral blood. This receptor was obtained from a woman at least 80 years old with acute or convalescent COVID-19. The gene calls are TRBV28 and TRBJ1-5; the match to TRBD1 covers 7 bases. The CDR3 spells CASSFADRALNQPQHF. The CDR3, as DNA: TGTGCCAGCAGTTTTGCAGACAGGGCGCTTAATCAGCCCCAGCATTTT.